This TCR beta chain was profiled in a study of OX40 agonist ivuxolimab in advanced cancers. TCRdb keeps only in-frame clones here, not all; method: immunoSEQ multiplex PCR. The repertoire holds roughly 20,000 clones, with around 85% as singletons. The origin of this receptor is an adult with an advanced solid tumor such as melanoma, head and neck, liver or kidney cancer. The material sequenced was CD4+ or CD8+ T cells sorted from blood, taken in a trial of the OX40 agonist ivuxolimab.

CDR3: CASSFLAGFTDTQYF. In DNA form, the CDR3 reads TGTGCCAGCAGCTTTCTAGCGGGTTTCACAGATACGCAGTATTTT. The chain employs TRBV7-2 and TRBJ2-3, with 8 positions matching TRBD2. V lost 3 bases, J lost 2 bases, and 4 bases stayed unmatched. Germline V CDR1 and CDR2: SGHTA, FQGNSA. The CDR3 is made up of 15 amino acids.